This T cell receptor beta chain was captured by sequencing in a study of regulatory T cells in long-lasting Graves disease. The time point was: newly diagnosed GD, antithyroid drugs for less than 3 months. PBMC-derived RNA was used for the TCR library. CDR3 regions were amplified by Arm-PCR using iRepertoire HTBI primers to build TCR beta libraries. MiXCR was run by TCRdb on the multiplex PCR reads, yielding one entry per CDR3 protein. The sample carries roughly 420,000 distinct CDR3 sequences, about 17% recorded once. This clonotype was seen a few times. Antigen specificity is unknown. Study results and limitations: Sample size, which was small, may have reduced accuracy. Whereas new patients shared 870 or so public clonotypes, persistent patients shared more, at 2,500 to 3,500.

This same sample was also part of a study on T cells in Graves' hyperthyroidism and ophthalmopathy. This second report adds: A median approximately 6.8 months before onset, the model predicted ophthalmopathy.

The sequence was collected from a woman younger than 45 with Graves disease. Sequences were derived from peripheral blood mononuclear cells (PBMCs), sampled at new diagnosis, from a patient treated with antithyroid drugs.

The CDR3 DNA reads TGTGCCAGCAGCATGGGACAGGGTAATGGAAACACCATATATTTT. This translates into CASSMGQGNGNTIYF. The rearrangement joins TRBV7-8 to TRBJ1-3; 9 bases match TRBD1. Trimming removed 5 bases from V and 3 bases from J; junction bases left unmatched: 5. Germline V gene lookup returns CDR1 SGHVS and CDR2 FQNEAQ. CDR3 length: 15 amino acids.